This T cell receptor (beta chain) was recorded in a study of CXCR3-negative and CXCR3-positive naive CD8 T cells. A word on this clonotype: What it binds is unknown.

Study observations and caveats: Cryopreserved cells partially lost CXCR3 expression, and fresh PBMCs were used in most assays. Comparison of naive cells showed more hydrophobic TRB CDR3s in CXCR3-positive than in CXCR3-negative naive cells.

The libraries of TRB cDNA were constructed through 5' RACE using UMI labels. TCRdb re-analyzed the 5' RACE reads; it lists each CDR3 protein once, without DNA. The sample features tens of thousands of distinct CDR3 sequences, with around 0.5% in its top ten. The germline V gene encodes CDR1 SGHVS and CDR2 FNYEAQ. The CDR3 totals 13 residues. Input material: naive CXCR3+ CD8+ T cells from blood. Noted subset: CD45RO-CCR7+CD27+CD95- naive CD8+ T cells expressing CXCR3 (TNR3+). This chain uses TRBV7-6 with TRBJ2-7. This clonotype originated in a human donor in good health. Some clones in this sample may be carry-over from other donors' samples. The CDR3 sequence: CASSLAQFYEQYF.